This T cell receptor (beta chain) emerged from a study of T cell changes during pregnancy in multiple sclerosis. Germline CDR1 reads SGHTA; CDR2 reads FQGNSA. Trimming cost V 5 bases and J 7 bases; bases outside gene matches: 7. This CDR3 comprises 14 residues. TCRdb's copy holds only in-frame clones and misses some; the assay was immunoSEQ multiplex PCR. Of roughly 48,000 clones listed, just over 85% are singletons. This clonotype was obtained from a female donor with multiple sclerosis, enrolled in a pregnancy study. This rearrangement joins TRBV7-2 to TRBJ1-4; 7 positions match TRBD1. The sequencing here drew on CD4+ T cells from peripheral blood mononuclear cells, taken in the second trimester of pregnancy. In DNA form, the CDR3 reads TGTGCCAGCAGCGCACAGGGGTGGGGTGAAAAACTGTTTTTT. Protein product: CASSAQGWGEKLFF.